This T cell receptor (beta chain) was recorded in a study of T-cell memory formation after mild COVID-19. This clonotype came up a few times. Its specificity is unknown. General study results and limits: CM and EM subsets held most contracting CD4+ clones; EMRA held CD8+ ones. Some clones that responded were present in memory (sampled pre-infection), which suggests cross-reactive memory joined.

The CDR3 runs 17 residues. Looked up from germline, CDR1 is SEHNR and CDR2 is FQNEAQ (reference sequence). V shed 5 bases, J shed 2 bases, and the junction held 5 bases outside the gene matches. Sample barcodes and UMIs were carried by the TCR alpha and TCR beta cDNA libraries that 5'RACE generated with constant-segment primers. TCRdb independently ran MiXCR on the 5' RACE reads; one entry per CDR3 protein. The sample yields about 400,000 distinct CDR3 sequences, under 25% seen once. V usage is TRBV7-9 and J usage is TRBJ2-3, with 15 bases matching TRBD2. What was sequenced was PBMCs or a T cell subset sorted from them (not recorded which). The origin of this receptor is an adult woman who had mild COVID-19 (a few samples of this study predate the infection). Cell type and time point are not known. DNA for the CDR3: TGTGCCAGCAGCCACGGGACTAGCGGGGGGACCACAGATACGCAGTATTTT. Amino acids: CASSHGTSGGTTDTQYF.